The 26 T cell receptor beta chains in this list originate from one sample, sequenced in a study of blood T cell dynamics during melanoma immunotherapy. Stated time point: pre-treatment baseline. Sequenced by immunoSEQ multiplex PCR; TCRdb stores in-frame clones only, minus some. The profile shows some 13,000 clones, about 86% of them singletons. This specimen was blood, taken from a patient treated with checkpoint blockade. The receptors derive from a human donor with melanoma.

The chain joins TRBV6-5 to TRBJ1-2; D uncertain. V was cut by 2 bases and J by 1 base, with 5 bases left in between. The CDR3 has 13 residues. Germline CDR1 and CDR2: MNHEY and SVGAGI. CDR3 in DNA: TGTGCCAGCAGTTACGACGGTAACTATGGCTACACCTTC. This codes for CASSYDGNYGYTF.

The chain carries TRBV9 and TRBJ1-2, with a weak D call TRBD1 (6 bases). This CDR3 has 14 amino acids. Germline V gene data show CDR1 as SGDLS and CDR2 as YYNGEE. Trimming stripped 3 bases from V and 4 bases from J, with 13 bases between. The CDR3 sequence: CASSAGQGFYGYTF. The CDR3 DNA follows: TGTGCCAGCAGCGCCGGTCAGGGGTTCTATGGCTACACCTTC. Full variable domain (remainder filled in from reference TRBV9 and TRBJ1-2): DSGVTQTPKHLITATGQRVTLRCSPRSGDLSVYWYQQSLDQGLQFLIQYYNGEERAKGNILERFSAQQFPDLHSELNLSSLELGDSALYFCASSAGQGFYGYTFGSGTRLTVV.

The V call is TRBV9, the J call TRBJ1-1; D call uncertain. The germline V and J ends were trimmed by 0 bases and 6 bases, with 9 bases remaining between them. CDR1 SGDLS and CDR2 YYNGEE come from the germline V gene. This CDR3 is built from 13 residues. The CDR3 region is CASSVDPDSEAFF. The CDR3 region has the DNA TGTGCCAGCAGCGTAGATCCGGACTCTGAAGCTTTCTTT.

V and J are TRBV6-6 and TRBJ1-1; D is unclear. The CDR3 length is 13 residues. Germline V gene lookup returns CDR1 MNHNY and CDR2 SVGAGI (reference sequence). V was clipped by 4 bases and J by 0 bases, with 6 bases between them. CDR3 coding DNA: TGTGCCAGCAGTTCTCATATGAACACTGAAGCTTTCTTT. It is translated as CASSSHMNTEAFF.

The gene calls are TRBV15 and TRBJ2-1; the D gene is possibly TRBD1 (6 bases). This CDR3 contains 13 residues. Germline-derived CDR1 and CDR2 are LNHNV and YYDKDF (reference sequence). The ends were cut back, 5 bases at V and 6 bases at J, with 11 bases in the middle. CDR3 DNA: TGTGCCACCAGCCCGAGAGGGGGCAATGAGCAGTTCTTC. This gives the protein CATSPRGGNEQFF.

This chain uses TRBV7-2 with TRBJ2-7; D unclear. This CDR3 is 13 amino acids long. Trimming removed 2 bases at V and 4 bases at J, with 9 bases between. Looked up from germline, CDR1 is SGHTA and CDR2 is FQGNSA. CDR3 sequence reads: CASSLTRSYEQYF. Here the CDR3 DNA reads TGTGCCAGCAGCTTAACGCGAAGTTACGAGCAGTACTTC.

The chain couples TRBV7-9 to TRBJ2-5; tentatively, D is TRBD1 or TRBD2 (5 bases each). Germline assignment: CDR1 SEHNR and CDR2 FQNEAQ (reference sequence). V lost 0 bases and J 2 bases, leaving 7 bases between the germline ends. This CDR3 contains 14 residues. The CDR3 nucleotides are TGTGCCAGCAGCTTAGCGGGGGTGCAAGAGACCCAGTACTTC. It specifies CASSLAGVQETQYF.

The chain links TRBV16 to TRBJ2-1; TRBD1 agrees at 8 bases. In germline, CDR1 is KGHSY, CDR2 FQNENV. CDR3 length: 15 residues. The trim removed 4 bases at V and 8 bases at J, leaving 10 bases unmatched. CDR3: CASSPGVAGQDEQFF. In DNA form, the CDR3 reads TGTGCCAGCAGCCCCGGGGTGGCGGGACAGGATGAGCAGTTCTTC.

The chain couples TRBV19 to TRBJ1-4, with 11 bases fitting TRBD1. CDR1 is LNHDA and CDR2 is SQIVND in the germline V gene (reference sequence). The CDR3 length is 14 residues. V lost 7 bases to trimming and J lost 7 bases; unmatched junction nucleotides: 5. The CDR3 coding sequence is TGTGCCAGTACCGAGGACAGGGGGCGTGAAAAACTGTTTTTT. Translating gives CASTEDRGREKLFF.

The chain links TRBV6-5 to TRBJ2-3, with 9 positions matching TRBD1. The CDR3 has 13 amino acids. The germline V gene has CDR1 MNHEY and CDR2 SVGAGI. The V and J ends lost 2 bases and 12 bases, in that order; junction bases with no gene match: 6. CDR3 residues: CASSYQRDRDQYF. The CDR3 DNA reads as TGTGCCAGCAGTTACCAACGGGACAGGGATCAGTATTTT.

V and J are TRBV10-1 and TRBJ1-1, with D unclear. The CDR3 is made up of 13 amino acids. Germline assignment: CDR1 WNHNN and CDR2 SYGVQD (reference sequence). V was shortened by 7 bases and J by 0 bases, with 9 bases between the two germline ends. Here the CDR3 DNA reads TGCGCCAGCAAACGGGGATTGAACACTGAAGCTTTCTTT. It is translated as CASKRGLNTEAFF.

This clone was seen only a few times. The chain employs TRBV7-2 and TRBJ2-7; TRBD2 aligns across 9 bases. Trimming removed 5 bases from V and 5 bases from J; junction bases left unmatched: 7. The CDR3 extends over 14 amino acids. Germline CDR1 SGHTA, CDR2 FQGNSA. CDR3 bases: TGTGCCAGCAGCCCAGGACTAGCGTGGAACGAGCAGTACTTC. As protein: CASSPGLAWNEQYF.

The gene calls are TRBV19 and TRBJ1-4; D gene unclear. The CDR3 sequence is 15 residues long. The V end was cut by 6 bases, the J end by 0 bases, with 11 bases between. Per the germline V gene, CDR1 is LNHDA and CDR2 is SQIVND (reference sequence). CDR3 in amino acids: CASSLDGPTNEKLFF. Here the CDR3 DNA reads TGTGCCAGTAGCCTGGACGGTCCAACTAATGAAAAACTGTTTTTT.

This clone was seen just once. CDR3 DNA sequence: TGTGCCAGTAGTGGTCGGGACACTGAAGCTTTCTTT. It specifies CASSGRDTEAFF. J is TRBJ1-1 and V is TRBV19; D ambiguous. There are 12 residues in the CDR3. V dropped 5 bases and J dropped 3 bases, with 7 bases sitting between them. Germline V gene data show CDR1 as LNHDA and CDR2 as SQIVND (reference sequence).

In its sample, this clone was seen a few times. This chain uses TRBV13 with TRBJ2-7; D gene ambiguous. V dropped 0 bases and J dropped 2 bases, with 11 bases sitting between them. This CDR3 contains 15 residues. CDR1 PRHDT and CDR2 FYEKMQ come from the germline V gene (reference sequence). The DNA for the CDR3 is TGTGCCAGCAGCTTAGGCTTTGGCAGAACCTACGAGCAGTACTTC. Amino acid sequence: CASSLGFGRTYEQYF.

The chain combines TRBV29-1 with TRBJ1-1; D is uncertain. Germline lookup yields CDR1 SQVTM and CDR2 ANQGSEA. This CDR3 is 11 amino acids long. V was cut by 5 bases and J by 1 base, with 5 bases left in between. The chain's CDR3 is CSVIWNTEAFF. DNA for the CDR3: TGCAGCGTTATTTGGAACACTGAAGCTTTCTTT. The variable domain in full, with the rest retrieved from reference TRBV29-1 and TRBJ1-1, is SAVISQKPSRDICQRGTSLTIQCQVDSQVTMMFWYRQQPGQSLTLIATANQGSEATYESGFVIDKFPISRPNLTFSTLTVSNMSPEDSSIYLCSVIWNTEAFFGQGTRLTVV.

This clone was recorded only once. Written as DNA, the CDR3 is TGTGCCAGCAGCTTGGGGATGAGAGGTGGTGAGCAGTTCTTC. Translated, it gives CASSLGMRGGEQFF. The chain links TRBV7-9 to TRBJ2-1; D is unclear. This CDR3 spans 14 amino acids. Trimming took off 3 bases at V and 9 bases at J, with 15 bases between the two ends. The germline gives CDR1 SEHNR, CDR2 FQNEAQ (reference sequence).

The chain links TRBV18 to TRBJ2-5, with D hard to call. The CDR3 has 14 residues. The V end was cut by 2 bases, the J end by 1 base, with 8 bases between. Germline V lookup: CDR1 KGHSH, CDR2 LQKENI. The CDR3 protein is CASSPGTAQETQYF. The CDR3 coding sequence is TGTGCCAGCTCACCAGGTACAGCCCAAGAGACCCAGTACTTC.

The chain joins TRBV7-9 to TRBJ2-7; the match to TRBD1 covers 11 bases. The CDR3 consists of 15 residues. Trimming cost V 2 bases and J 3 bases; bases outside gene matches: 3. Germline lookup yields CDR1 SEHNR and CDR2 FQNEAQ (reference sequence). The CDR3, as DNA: TGTGCCAGCAGCTTAAGGGGACAGGGGGTCTACGAGCAGTACTTC. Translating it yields CASSLRGQGVYEQYF.

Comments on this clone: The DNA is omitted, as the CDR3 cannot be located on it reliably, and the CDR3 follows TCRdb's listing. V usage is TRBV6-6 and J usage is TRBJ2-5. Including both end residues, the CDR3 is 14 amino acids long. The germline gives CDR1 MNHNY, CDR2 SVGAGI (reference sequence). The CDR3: CASSSSDGAYEQYF.

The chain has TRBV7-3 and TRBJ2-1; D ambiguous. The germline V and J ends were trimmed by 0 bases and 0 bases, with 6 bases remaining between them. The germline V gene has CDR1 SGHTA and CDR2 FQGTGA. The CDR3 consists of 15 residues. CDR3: CASSLTGDSYNEQFF. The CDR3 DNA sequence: TGTGCCAGCAGCTTAACTGGGGACTCCTACAATGAGCAGTTCTTC.

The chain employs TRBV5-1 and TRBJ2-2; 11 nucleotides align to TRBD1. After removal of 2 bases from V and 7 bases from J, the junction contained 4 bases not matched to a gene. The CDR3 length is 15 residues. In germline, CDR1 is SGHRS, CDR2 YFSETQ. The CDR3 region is CASSFGTGGSGELFF. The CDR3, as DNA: TGCGCCAGCAGCTTTGGGACAGGGGGAAGCGGGGAGCTGTTTTTT.

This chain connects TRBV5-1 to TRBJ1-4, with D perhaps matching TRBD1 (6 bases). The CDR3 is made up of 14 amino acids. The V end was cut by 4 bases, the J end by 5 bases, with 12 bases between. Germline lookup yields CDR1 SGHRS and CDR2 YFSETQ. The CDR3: CASSQQGQNEKLFF. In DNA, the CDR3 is TGCGCCAGCAGCCAACAGGGCCAGAATGAAAAACTGTTTTTT.

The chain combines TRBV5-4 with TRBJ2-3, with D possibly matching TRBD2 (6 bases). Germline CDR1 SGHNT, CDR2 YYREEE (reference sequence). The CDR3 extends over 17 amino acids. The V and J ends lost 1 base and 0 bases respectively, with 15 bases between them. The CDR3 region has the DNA TGTGCCAGCAGCTTGCAGTTGGCGGGGCCGAGCACAGATACGCAGTATTTT. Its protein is CASSLQLAGPSTDTQYF.

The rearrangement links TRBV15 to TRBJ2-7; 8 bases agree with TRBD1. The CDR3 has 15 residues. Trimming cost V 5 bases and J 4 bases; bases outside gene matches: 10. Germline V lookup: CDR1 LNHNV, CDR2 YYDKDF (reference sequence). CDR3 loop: CATSRQGTGPYEQYF. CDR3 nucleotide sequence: TGTGCCACCAGCCGGCAAGGGACAGGACCTTACGAGCAGTACTTC.

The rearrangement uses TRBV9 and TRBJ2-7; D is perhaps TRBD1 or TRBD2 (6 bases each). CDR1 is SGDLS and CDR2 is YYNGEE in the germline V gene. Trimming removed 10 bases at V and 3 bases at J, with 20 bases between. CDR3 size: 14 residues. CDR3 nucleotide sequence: TGTGCCTGGGGGCGGGGAGTGTCCAACTACGAGCAGTACTTC. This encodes CAWGRGVSNYEQYF.